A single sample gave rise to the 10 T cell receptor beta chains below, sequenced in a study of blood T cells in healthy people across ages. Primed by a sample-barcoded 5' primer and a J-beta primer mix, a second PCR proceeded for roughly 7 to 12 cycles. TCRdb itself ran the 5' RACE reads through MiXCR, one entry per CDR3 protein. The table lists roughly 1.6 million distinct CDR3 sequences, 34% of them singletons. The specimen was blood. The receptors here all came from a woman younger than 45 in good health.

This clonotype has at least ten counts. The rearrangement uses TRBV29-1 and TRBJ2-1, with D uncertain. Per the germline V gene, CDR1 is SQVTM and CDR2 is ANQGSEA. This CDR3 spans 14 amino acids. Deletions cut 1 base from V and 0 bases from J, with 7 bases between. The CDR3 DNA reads TGCAGCGTTGAAGGGCAGGACTCCTACAATGAGCAGTTCTTC. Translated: CSVEGQDSYNEQFF.

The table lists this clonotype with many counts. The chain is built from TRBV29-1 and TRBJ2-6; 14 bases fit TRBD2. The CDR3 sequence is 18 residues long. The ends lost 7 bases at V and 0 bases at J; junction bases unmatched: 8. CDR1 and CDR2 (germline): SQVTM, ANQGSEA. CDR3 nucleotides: TGCAGCGCCTACGGGACTAGCGGGGGACACTCTGGGGCCAACGTCCTGACTTTC. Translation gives CSAYGTSGGHSGANVLTF.

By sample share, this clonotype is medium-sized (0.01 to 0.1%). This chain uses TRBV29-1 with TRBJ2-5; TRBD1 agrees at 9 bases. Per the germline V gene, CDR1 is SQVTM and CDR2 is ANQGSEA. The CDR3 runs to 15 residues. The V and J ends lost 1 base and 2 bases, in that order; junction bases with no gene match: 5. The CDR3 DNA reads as TGCAGCGTTGAAGGGGGGACAGGGCAGCAAGAGACCCAGTACTTC. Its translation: CSVEGGTGQQETQYF.

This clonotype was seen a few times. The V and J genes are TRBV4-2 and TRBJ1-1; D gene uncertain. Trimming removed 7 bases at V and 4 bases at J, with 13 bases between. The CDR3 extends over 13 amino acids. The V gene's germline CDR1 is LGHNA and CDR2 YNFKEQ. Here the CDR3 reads CASTPSGGTEAFF. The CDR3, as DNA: TGTGCCAGCACCCCATCGGGAGGCACTGAAGCTTTCTTT.

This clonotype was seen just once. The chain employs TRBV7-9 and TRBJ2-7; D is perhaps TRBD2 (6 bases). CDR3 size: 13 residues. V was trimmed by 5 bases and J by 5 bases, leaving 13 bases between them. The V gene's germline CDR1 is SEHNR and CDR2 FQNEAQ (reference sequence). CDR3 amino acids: CASSNRGTHEQYF. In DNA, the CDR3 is TGTGCCAGCAGCAATCGCGGGACCCACGAGCAGTACTTC. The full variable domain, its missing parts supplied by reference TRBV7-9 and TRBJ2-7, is DTGVSQNPRHKITKRGQNVTFRCDPISEHNRLYWYRQTLGQGPEFLTYFQNEAQLEKSRLLSDRFSAERPKGSFSTLEIQRTEQGDSAMYLCASSNRGTHEQYFGPGTRLTVT.

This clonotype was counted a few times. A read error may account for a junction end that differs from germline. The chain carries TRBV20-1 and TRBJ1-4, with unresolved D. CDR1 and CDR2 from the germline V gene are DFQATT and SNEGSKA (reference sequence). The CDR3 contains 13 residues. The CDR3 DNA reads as TGCAGTGCGCGCCCCGGGCCTAATGAAGAACTGTTTTTT. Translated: CSARPGPNEELFF.

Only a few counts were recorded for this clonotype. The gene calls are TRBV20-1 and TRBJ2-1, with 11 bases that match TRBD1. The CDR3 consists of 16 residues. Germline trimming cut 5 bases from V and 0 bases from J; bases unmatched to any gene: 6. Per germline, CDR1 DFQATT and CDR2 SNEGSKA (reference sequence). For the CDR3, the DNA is TGCAGTGCTGACCAGGGACAGGGGGTCTCCTACAATGAGCAGTTCTTC. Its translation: CSADQGQGVSYNEQFF.

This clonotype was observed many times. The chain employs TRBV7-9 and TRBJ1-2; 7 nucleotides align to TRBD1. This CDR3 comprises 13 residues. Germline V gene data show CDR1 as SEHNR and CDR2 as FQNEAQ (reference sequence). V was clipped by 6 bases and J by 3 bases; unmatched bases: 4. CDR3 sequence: CASSSDRDYGYTF. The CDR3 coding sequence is TGTGCCAGCAGTTCAGACAGGGACTATGGCTACACCTTC.

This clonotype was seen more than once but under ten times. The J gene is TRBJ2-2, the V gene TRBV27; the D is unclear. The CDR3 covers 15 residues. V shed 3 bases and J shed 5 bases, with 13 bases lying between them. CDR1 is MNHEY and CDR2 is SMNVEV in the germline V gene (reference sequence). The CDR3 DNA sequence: TGTGCCAGCAGTTTTATTATAGGTGGAACCGGGGAGCTGTTTTTT. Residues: CASSFIIGGTGELFF.

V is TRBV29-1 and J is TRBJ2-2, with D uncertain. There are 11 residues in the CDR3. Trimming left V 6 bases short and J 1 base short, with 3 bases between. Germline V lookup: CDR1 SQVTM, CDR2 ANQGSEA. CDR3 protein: CSVRNTGELFF. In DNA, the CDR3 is TGCAGCGTACGGAACACCGGGGAGCTGTTTTTT.